This T cell receptor beta chain was sequenced in a study of shared clonotypes between healthy human individuals. In the study overall: Ranging from 18 to 49 in age, donors were a couple of women and a few men.

This CDR3 comprises 13 residues. The germline V gene has CDR1 LGHNT and CDR2 FRNRAP. With V trimmed by 5 bases and J by 4 bases, 3 bases remained unmatched. Every donor was a Caucasian adult from Nashville, Tennessee. Measured with immunoSEQ multiplex PCR; TCRdb has only the in-frame clones, and not every one. The sample gives fewer than 1.4 million clones, around 82% of which show up once; roughly 0.55% is in the top ten. The TCR sequence derives from a man younger than 35 in good health. Some clones in this sample may be carry-over from other donors' samples. This rearrangement joins TRBV12-5 to TRBJ2-5; 8 nucleotides match TRBD1. The source material was memory CD4+ T cells from PBMCs. Subset specified: CD45RA-negative fraction. In DNA, the CDR3 is TGTGCTAGTGGTCCTACAGGGGGAGAGACCCAGTACTTC. Translating it yields CASGPTGGETQYF.